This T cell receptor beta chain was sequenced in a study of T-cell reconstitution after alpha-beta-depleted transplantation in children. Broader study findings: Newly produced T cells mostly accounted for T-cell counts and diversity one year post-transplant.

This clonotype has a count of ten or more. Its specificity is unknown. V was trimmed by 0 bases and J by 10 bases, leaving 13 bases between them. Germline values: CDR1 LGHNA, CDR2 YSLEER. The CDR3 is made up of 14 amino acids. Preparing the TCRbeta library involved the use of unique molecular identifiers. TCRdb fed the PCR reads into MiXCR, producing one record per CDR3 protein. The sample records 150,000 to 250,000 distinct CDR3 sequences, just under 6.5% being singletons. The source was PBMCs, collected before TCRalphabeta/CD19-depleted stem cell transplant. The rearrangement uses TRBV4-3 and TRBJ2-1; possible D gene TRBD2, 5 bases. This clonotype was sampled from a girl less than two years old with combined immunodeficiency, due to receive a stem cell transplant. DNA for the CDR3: TGCGCCAGCAGCCAAGAGTGGCTAGCAGAAGAGCAGTTCTTC. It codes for CASSQEWLAEEQFF.